A selection of T cell receptor beta chains follows, all from one sample in a study of response to subunit inactivated influenza vaccine. TCRdb called the RT-PCR reads again in MiXCR, with one record for every CDR3 protein. The sample carries fewer than 600,000 distinct CDR3 sequences, approximately 7.3% recorded once. Sequencing used PBMCs from blood, obtained roughly 24 months after vaccination. These TCRs come from a man between 50 and 69 years old who received an inactivated influenza vaccine. CDR3s include the opening cysteine and the closing phenylalanine or tryptophan. The D gene is left open where the match is weak. Size is stated for part of the rows, as once, few or many counts, or as a class when the clone is expanded.

J: TRBJ2-3
size: many
D: NA
V: TRBV12-3/TRBV12-4
DNA: TGTGCCAGCAGTTTAGTTGGTAGCCGGGCTTCAGATACGCAGTATTTT
CDR3: CASSLVGSRASDTQYF

J: TRBJ2-1
size: few
D: TRBD2
V: TRBV11-1
DNA: TGTGCCAGCAGCTTGGGGGGTGTGTGGCTAGCGGGGACCAATGAGCAGTTCTTC
CDR3: CASSLGGVWLAGTNEQFF

J: TRBJ2-2
size: few
D: NA
V: TRBV29-1
DNA: TGCGGAGGAGGGACAGCGAACACCGGGGAGCTGTTTTTT
CDR3: CGGGTANTGELFF

J: TRBJ2-7
size: few
D: NA
V: TRBV10-3
DNA: TGTGCCATCAGTGTAGAAAGCGTCTACGAGCAGTACTTC
CDR3: CAISVESVYEQYF

J: TRBJ2-3
size: NA
D: NA
V: TRBV5-1
DNA: TGCGCCAGCAGCTTGGCCGAGGAGGCCTCAAGGCAGTATTTT
CDR3: CASSLAEEASRQYF

J: TRBJ2-1
size: few
D: NA
V: TRBV28
DNA: TGTGCCAGCAGCCAGACAGTATGGCGGTCCTACAATGAGCAGTTCTTC
CDR3: CASSQTVWRSYNEQFF

J: TRBJ2-1
size: few
D: TRBD2
V: TRBV3-1
DNA: TGTGCCAGCAGCCAAGTCGCGGGAGCTTTCTACAATGAGCAGTTCTTC
CDR3: CASSQVAGAFYNEQFF

J: TRBJ2-7
size: NA
D: NA
V: TRBV15
DNA: TGTGCCACCAGCAAAGATACCTACGAGCAGTACTTC
CDR3: CATSKDTYEQYF

J: TRBJ2-7
size: many
D: TRBD2
V: TRBV12-3/TRBV12-4
DNA: TGTGCCAGCAGTCCTATTAGGACTAGCGGGGGAAAGGAGCAGTACTTC
CDR3: CASSPIRTSGGKEQYF

J: TRBJ1-2
size: NA
D: TRBD1
V: TRBV5-1
DNA: TGCGCCAGCAGCAACAGGGGGGACTATGGCTACACCTTC
CDR3: CASSNRGDYGYTF

J: TRBJ2-3
size: many
D: TRBD2
V: TRBV3-1
DNA: TGTGCCAGCAGCCCGGTAGCGGGAGGGCCTACAGATACGCAGTATTTT
CDR3: CASSPVAGGPTDTQYF

J: TRBJ2-7
size: NA
D: NA
V: TRBV18
DNA: TGTGCCAGCTCATCAGACACCAACTCCTACGAGCAGTACTTC
CDR3: CASSSDTNSYEQYF

J: TRBJ2-3
size: NA
D: NA
V: TRBV30
DNA: TGTGCCTGGAGTGAAGCTAGCACGGATACGCAGTATTTT
CDR3: CAWSEASTDTQYF

J: TRBJ1-1
size: few
D: TRBD1
V: TRBV12-3/TRBV12-4
DNA: TGTGCCAGCGGCCCCACAGGGGGCAACACTGAAGCTTTCTTT
CDR3: CASGPTGGNTEAFF

J: TRBJ2-1
size: NA
D: TRBD2
V: TRBV27
DNA: TGTGCCAGCACCCGGACTAGCGGGCCCTTTTACAATGAGCAGTTCTTC
CDR3: CASTRTSGPFYNEQFF

J: TRBJ2-7
size: few
D: NA
V: TRBV18
DNA: TGTGCCAGCTCACCACAAGAAAGAGGAGAGCAGTACTTC
CDR3: CASSPQERGEQYF

J: TRBJ2-7
size: few
D: NA
V: TRBV4-2
DNA: TGTGCCAGCAGCCAAGGGGACGGCCTCTACGAGCAGTACTTC
CDR3: CASSQGDGLYEQYF

J: TRBJ1-2
size: few
D: TRBD1
V: TRBV3-1
DNA: TGTGCCAGCAGCCCCTTTCGACAGGGTGGAGGTGGCTACACCTTC
CDR3: CASSPFRQGGGGYTF

J: TRBJ2-2
size: NA
D: NA
V: TRBV4-2
DNA: TGTGCCAGCAGCCAAGGTTACGGAAACACCGGGGAGCTGTTTTTT
CDR3: CASSQGYGNTGELFF

J: TRBJ1-1
size: NA
D: NA
V: TRBV27
DNA: TGTGCCAGCAGTTTATGGTCCCAGTCTACTGAAGCTTTCTTT
CDR3: CASSLWSQSTEAFF

J: TRBJ1-6
size: many
D: NA
V: TRBV11-2
DNA: TGTGCCAGCAGCTTAGAGGGCAGGAGTGGTTCACCCCTCCACTTT
CDR3: CASSLEGRSGSPLHF

J: TRBJ1-1
size: many
D: NA
V: TRBV18
DNA: TGTGCCAGCTCACCAATCGGGCAGAACGAACGACCAGCTTTCTTT
CDR3: CASSPIGQNERPAFF

J: TRBJ1-1
size: many
D: NA
V: TRBV2
DNA: TGTGCCAGCAGCTTCAGGAGAATGAACACTGAAGCTTTCTTT
CDR3: CASSFRRMNTEAFF

J: TRBJ1-2
size: few
D: NA
V: TRBV4-3
DNA: TGCGCCAGCAGCCAACACCTCAATGATGGCTACACCTTC
CDR3: CASSQHLNDGYTF

J: TRBJ2-1
size: many
D: TRBD2
V: TRBV20-1
DNA: TGCAGTGCTACCCAACTAGCGGGAAGGCAGTTCTTC
CDR3: CSATQLAGRQFF

J: TRBJ2-2
size: many
D: NA
V: TRBV20-1
DNA: TGCAGTGCTAGGGACACTGACACCGGGGAGCTGTTTTTT
CDR3: CSARDTDTGELFF

J: TRBJ2-3
size: NA
D: NA
V: TRBV6-2/TRBV6-3
DNA: TGTGCCAGCAGTAGGGGCCACGGGATCGACGATACGCAGTATTTT
CDR3: CASSRGHGIDDTQYF

J: TRBJ2-7
size: NA
D: NA
V: TRBV7-2
DNA: TGTGCCAGCAGCTTAGGGGGAATCGAGCAGTACTTC
CDR3: CASSLGGIEQYF